The 17 T cell receptor beta chains below all came from one sample that was sequenced in a study of cytotoxic CD8 clonotypes in ibrutinib-treated CLL. Repertoires were generated with immunoSEQ multiplex PCR, while TCRdb's copy carries only in-frame clones and drops some. Of nearly 50,000 clones listed, about 50% are singletons. Here the sequenced sample was PBMCs, taken after 24 months of ibrutinib treatment. These receptors were obtained from a human donor with chronic lymphocytic leukemia.

The chain links TRBV6-5 to TRBJ1-2; D might be TRBD1 (5 bases). The germline V gene encodes CDR1 MNHEY and CDR2 SVGAGI. There are 15 residues in the CDR3. The V and J ends lost 4 bases and 3 bases respectively, with 15 bases between them. CDR3 nucleotides: TGTGCCAGCAGTTCTCGAGGAGGGGACTACTATGGCTACACCTTC. This encodes CASSSRGGDYYGYTF.

The V call is TRBV7-7, the J call TRBJ2-5, with a possible D match to TRBD2 (5 bases). CDR1 SSHAT and CDR2 FNYEAQ come from the germline V gene (reference sequence). V shed 5 bases and J shed 5 bases, with 12 bases lying between them. The CDR3 covers 13 residues. The DNA for the CDR3 is TGTGCCAGCAGCGCGACTCGCGGGGAGACCCAGTACTTC. Its protein product is CASSATRGETQYF.

V and J are TRBV27 and TRBJ1-6, with D unresolved. The CDR3 contains 15 residues. V dropped 4 bases and J dropped 10 bases, with 17 bases sitting between them. Per the germline V gene, CDR1 is MNHEY and CDR2 is SMNVEV (reference sequence). The CDR3 protein is CASSSPDARNSPLHF. The CDR3 DNA reads as TGTGCCAGCAGTTCCCCTGACGCGAGAAACTCACCCCTCCACTTT.

The chain recombines TRBV7-8 with TRBJ2-3, with D possibly matching TRBD1 (5 bases). Between the trimmed V and J ends, which lost 1 base and 6 bases, there was a span of 11 bases. CDR3 size: 14 residues. Germline V gene data show CDR1 as SGHVS and CDR2 as FQNEAQ. The CDR3 nucleotides read TGTGCCAGCAGCTTAGGGGGCCTTTCGGATACGCAGTATTTT. It is translated as CASSLGGLSDTQYF.

The chain is built from TRBV6-1 and TRBJ1-2; no clear D. V was cut by 2 bases and J by 3 bases, with 13 bases left in between. Germline values: CDR1 MNHNS, CDR2 SASEGT. This CDR3 is built from 15 residues. The CDR3 region is CASSEMGSHYYGYTF. For the CDR3, the DNA is TGTGCCAGCAGTGAAATGGGAAGCCACTACTATGGCTACACCTTC.

The chain joins TRBV5-8 to TRBJ1-1; a possible D gene is TRBD1 (6 bases). From germline, CDR1 is SGHTS and CDR2 YDEGEE. The V end lost 1 base, the J end lost 2 bases, and 9 bases lay between the germline ends. This CDR3 is built from 14 residues. In DNA form, the CDR3 reads TGTGCCAGCAGCTTGAGGGGGTTCAACACTGAAGCTTTCTTT. Encoded protein: CASSLRGFNTEAFF.

The genes are TRBV25-1 and TRBJ1-1; D is possibly TRBD1 (5 bases). The V and J ends lost 2 bases and 2 bases respectively, with 9 bases between them. Germline CDR1 MGHDK, CDR2 SYGVNS. This CDR3 comprises 14 residues. CDR3 region: CASSEIGDNTEAFF. The DNA for the CDR3 is TGTGCCAGCAGTGAAATAGGGGATAACACTGAAGCTTTCTTT.

The V gene is TRBV7-6, the J gene TRBJ2-6; D may match TRBD1 or TRBD2 (6 bases each). The CDR3 loop spans 15 amino acids. The V end lost 10 bases, the J end lost 3 bases, and 16 bases lay between the germline ends. Per the germline V gene, CDR1 is SGHVS and CDR2 is FNYEAQ. Here the CDR3 reads CAITRGRGGANVLTF. The DNA of the CDR3 is TGTGCCATCACCCGGGGGCGAGGTGGGGCCAACGTCCTGACTTTC. Looking up the rest from reference TRBV7-6 and TRBJ2-6 gives the full variable domain: GAGVSQSPRYKVTKRGQDVALRCDPISGHVSLYWYRQALGQGPEFLTYFNYEAQQDKSGLPNDRFSAERPEGSISTLTIQRTEQRDSAMYRCAITRGRGGANVLTFGAGSRLTVL.

The chain's CDR3 is CASSQGRLDGGTDTQYF. For the CDR3, the DNA is TGTGCCAGCAGCCAAGGGCGCCTAGACGGTGGCACAGATACGCAGTATTTT. This chain joins TRBV4-2 and TRBJ2-3; D unresolved. CDR3 length: 17 amino acids. Germline-derived CDR1 and CDR2 are LGHNA and YNFKEQ. V gave up 1 base and J gave up 1 base, with 15 bases separating them.

This clone appeared many times. A read error is likely here: a far larger clone is one base away. The same CDR3 is also encoded by other DNA sequences in this sample. The gene calls are TRBV4-1 and TRBJ1-5; maybe TRBD1 (5 bases). Germline CDR1 reads MGHRA; CDR2 reads YSYEKL. The CDR3 extends over 15 amino acids. V gave up 0 bases and J gave up 6 bases, with 12 bases separating them. CDR3 DNA: TGCGCCAGCAGCCAAGATGGCCAGGGCGGTCAGCCCCAGCATTTT. Amino acid sequence: CASSQDGQGGQPQHF.

There are a few counts of this clone. The chain links TRBV29-1 to TRBJ1-1, with D unresolved. The CDR3 has 10 residues. Trimming took off 4 bases at V and 6 bases at J, with 6 bases between the two ends. Germline CDR1 is SQVTM and CDR2 is ANQGSEA. CDR3 amino acids: CSVAVAEAFF. Here the CDR3 DNA reads TGCAGCGTTGCAGTCGCTGAAGCTTTCTTT. Variable domain in full (rest from reference TRBV29-1 and TRBJ1-1): SAVISQKPSRDICQRGTSLTIQCQVDSQVTMMFWYRQQPGQSLTLIATANQGSEATYESGFVIDKFPISRPNLTFSTLTVSNMSPEDSSIYLCSVAVAEAFFGQGTRLTVV.

The chain employs TRBV25-1 and TRBJ2-3; 7 bases are a match to TRBD2. Trimming removed 7 bases from V and 3 bases from J; junction bases left unmatched: 7. CDR1 is MGHDK and CDR2 is SYGVNS in the germline V gene. The CDR3 contains 14 residues. The CDR3 loop is CASTAGVGTDTQYF. Written as DNA, the CDR3 is TGTGCCAGCACCGCGGGGGTCGGGACAGATACGCAGTATTTT.

V gene TRBV23-1 combines with J gene TRBJ2-5; 8 bases are shared with TRBD2. TRBV23-1 is identified as an open reading frame with a role that is uncertain. This CDR3 is 17 amino acids long. With 2 bases clipped from V and 2 bases from J, the junction kept 10 bases outside the gene matches. CDR3 region: CASSQVLCTSGQETQYF. The CDR3 region has the DNA TGCGCCAGCAGTCAAGTATTATGCACTAGCGGACAAGAGACCCAGTACTTC.

The chain recombines TRBV5-1 with TRBJ1-1; 10 bases align to TRBD1. The CDR3 sequence is 14 residues long. V shed 4 bases, J shed 6 bases, and the junction held 6 bases outside the gene matches. The germline V gene has CDR1 SGHRS and CDR2 YFSETQ. The CDR3 sequence: CASSHGQGGSEAFF. CDR3 DNA sequence: TGCGCCAGCAGCCACGGACAGGGGGGTTCTGAAGCTTTCTTT. The full variable domain, completed using reference TRBV5-1 and TRBJ1-1, is KAGVTQTPRYLIKTRGQQVTLSCSPISGHRSVSWYQQTPGQGLQFLFEYFSETQRNKGNFPGRFSGRQFSNSRSEMNVSTLELGDSALYLCASSHGQGGSEAFFGQGTRLTVV.

The CDR3 DNA reads TGTGCCAGCAACAGGGGCTATGGCTACACCTTC. Translating it yields CASNRGYGYTF. The rearrangement links TRBV6-1 to TRBJ1-2, with 7 bases lining up with TRBD1. Germline trimming cut 7 bases from V and 4 bases from J; bases unmatched to any gene: 0. Germline loops: CDR1 MNHNS, CDR2 SASEGT. This CDR3 spans 11 amino acids.

This clone was counted once. The rearrangement uses TRBV6-6 and TRBJ2-7; D perhaps matches TRBD1 (6 bases). The CDR3 covers 14 residues. The V and J ends lost 6 bases and 0 bases respectively, with 12 bases between them. Germline values: CDR1 MNHNY, CDR2 SVGAGI (reference sequence). CDR3 region: CASSWDIGSYEQYF. In DNA, the CDR3 is TGTGCCAGCAGCTGGGACATCGGCTCCTACGAGCAGTACTTC.

The rearrangement links TRBV14 to TRBJ2-7, with unresolved D. Germline CDR1 reads SGHDN; CDR2 reads FVKESK. V was clipped by 0 bases and J by 2 bases, with 11 bases between them. The CDR3 spans 15 residues. CDR3 sequence (DNA): TGTGCCAGCAGCCAAGAATACCGGCTTGCCTACGAGCAGTACTTC. Translated, it gives CASSQEYRLAYEQYF.